Below, 11 T cell receptor beta chains from the same sample are listed, as sequenced in a study of blood T cell repertoires in COVID-19. The protocol was immunoSEQ multiplex PCR, while the TCRdb copy is restricted to in-frame clones and leaves out a portion. This table has around 120,000 clones, under 80% appearing once. Input material: peripheral blood. The receptors here all came from a man in his fifties with acute or convalescent COVID-19.

The J gene is TRBJ1-1, the V gene TRBV2; no firm D call. This CDR3 spans 14 amino acids. Trimming removed 6 bases from V and 10 bases from J, with 21 bases in between. The V gene's germline CDR1 is SNHLY and CDR2 FYNNEI. In nucleotides, the CDR3 is TGTGCCAGCAGCGCGGGTCTGTCAATGATAGCAGCTTTCTTT. This translates into CASSAGLSMIAAFF.

The rearrangement joins TRBV24-1 to TRBJ2-2; the match to TRBD2 covers 9 bases. CDR1 is KGHDR and CDR2 is SFDVKD in the germline V gene. The V gene end was trimmed by 7 bases and the J gene end by 6 bases; junction bases not matched to a gene: 5. CDR3 size: 14 residues. CDR3 in DNA: TGTGCCACCAGGAATAGCGGGAGTTCCGGGGAGCTGTTTTTT. This encodes CATRNSGSSGELFF.

The rearrangement links TRBV7-9 to TRBJ1-4, with 9 nucleotides matching TRBD1. CDR3 length: 15 residues. Trimming removed 6 bases from V and 3 bases from J; junction bases left unmatched: 5. The V gene's germline CDR1 is SEHNR and CDR2 FQNEAQ (reference sequence). CDR3 residues: CASRDRGAANEKLFF. The CDR3 coding sequence is TGTGCCAGCAGAGACAGGGGGGCAGCTAATGAAAAACTGTTTTTT.

V gene TRBV4-1 combines with J gene TRBJ2-3; possible D gene TRBD2, 7 bases. V was trimmed by 1 base and J by 3 bases, leaving 17 bases between them. The CDR3 contains 17 residues. Germline values: CDR1 MGHRA, CDR2 YSYEKL. The DNA for the CDR3 is TGCGCCAGCAGCCAAGGGCCTGCGGAGGGGGGGACAGATACGCAGTATTTT. This codes for CASSQGPAEGGTDTQYF.

CDR3 sequence: CASSFRGDGYTF. The CDR3 region has the DNA TGTGCCAGCAGTTTCCGGGGGGATGGCTACACCTTC. The chain combines TRBV12-3 or TRBV12-4 with TRBJ1-2, with D perhaps TRBD1 (5 bases). This CDR3 has 12 residues. Trimming cost V 3 bases and J 6 bases, with 8 bases left between them.

A word on this clone: Other DNA sequences in this specimen translate into the identical CDR3. The chain recombines TRBV19 with TRBJ1-1, with a weak D call TRBD1 (5 bases). Germline V gene sequence: CDR1 LNHDA, CDR2 SQIVND (reference sequence). V lost 2 bases, J lost 2 bases, and 9 bases lay in between. CDR3 length equals 14 residues. The CDR3, as DNA: TGTGCCAGTAGTATAACAGGTGGAAACACTGAAGCTTTCTTT. Translating it yields CASSITGGNTEAFF. The full variable domain, with the rest looked up from reference TRBV19 and TRBJ1-1, is DGGITQSPKYLFRKEGQNVTLSCEQNLNHDAMYWYRQDPGQGLRLIYYSQIVNDFQKGDIAEGYSVSREKKESFPLTVTSAQKNPTAFYLCASSITGGNTEAFFGQGTRLTVV.

The rearrangement links TRBV6-5 to TRBJ2-5; possibly TRBD2 for D (6 bases). This CDR3 contains 12 residues. Germline values: CDR1 MNHEY, CDR2 SVGAGI. Trimming shortened V by 6 bases and J by 9 bases, and 14 bases separated the two germline ends. CDR3 in amino acids: CASRDGPGAQYF. The DNA of the CDR3 is TGTGCCAGCAGAGACGGTCCGGGGGCCCAGTACTTC.

This clone was counted ten times or more. The genes are TRBV10-1 and TRBJ1-5; no clear D gene. The CDR3 is 12 residues long. Germline V gene data show CDR1 as WNHNN and CDR2 as SYGVQD (reference sequence). Trimming took off 4 bases at V and 9 bases at J, with 10 bases between the two ends. The CDR3 reads CASSAGDGPQHF. CDR3 in DNA: TGCGCCAGCAGTGCCGGGGATGGGCCCCAGCATTTT.

The chain employs TRBV9 and TRBJ2-3, with TRBD2 matching 7 bases. Trimming took 2 bases from V and 4 from J; bases not matched to a gene: 4. Germline V gene data show CDR1 as SGDLS and CDR2 as YYNGEE. The CDR3 sequence is 14 residues long. CDR3 sequence: CASSVRLASDTQYF. The CDR3 DNA reads TGTGCCAGCAGCGTCCGACTAGCTTCAGATACGCAGTATTTT.

This clone occurred a few times. The V and J genes are TRBV11-2 and TRBJ2-1, with 7 bases fitting TRBD2. The CDR3 is 17 amino acids. Germline V gene data show CDR1 as SGHAT and CDR2 as FQNNGV. After removal of 0 bases from V and 6 bases from J, the junction contained 11 bases not matched to a gene. DNA for the CDR3: TGTGCCAGCAGCTTAGATTGGGCGGCGGGAGCTGGCAATGAGCAGTTCTTC. Translation: CASSLDWAAGAGNEQFF. The complete variable domain, with remaining parts taken from reference TRBV11-2 and TRBJ2-1, reads EAGVAQSPRYKIIEKRQSVAFWCNPISGHATLYWYQQILGQGPKLLIQFQNNGVVDDSQLPKDRFSAERLKGVDSTLKIQPAKLEDSAVYLCASSLDWAAGAGNEQFFGPGTRLTVL.

The CDR3 is CASSPLQETQYF. In nucleotides, the CDR3 is TGTGCCAGCAGCCCTTTACAAGAGACCCAGTACTTC. The rearrangement links TRBV7-9 to TRBJ2-5; no clear D. The CDR3 runs to 12 residues. Between the trimmed V and J ends, which lost 5 bases and 2 bases, there was a span of 6 bases. Germline loops: CDR1 SEHNR, CDR2 FQNEAQ (reference sequence). The variable domain in full, completed from reference TRBV7-9 and TRBJ2-5, reads DTGVSQNPRHKITKRGQNVTFRCDPISEHNRLYWYRQTLGQGPEFLTYFQNEAQLEKSRLLSDRFSAERPKGSFSTLEIQRTEQGDSAMYLCASSPLQETQYFGPGTRLLVL.